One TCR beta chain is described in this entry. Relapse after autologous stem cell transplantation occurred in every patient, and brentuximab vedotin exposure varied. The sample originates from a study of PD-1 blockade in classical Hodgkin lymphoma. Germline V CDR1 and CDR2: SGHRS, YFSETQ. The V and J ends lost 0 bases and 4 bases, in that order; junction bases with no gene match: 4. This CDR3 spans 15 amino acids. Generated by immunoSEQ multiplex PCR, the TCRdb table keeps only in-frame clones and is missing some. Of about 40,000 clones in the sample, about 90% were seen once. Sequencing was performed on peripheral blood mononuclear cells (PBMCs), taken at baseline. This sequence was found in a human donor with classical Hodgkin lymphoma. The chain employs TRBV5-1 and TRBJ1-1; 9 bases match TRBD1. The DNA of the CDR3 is TGCGCCAGCAGCTTGGACAGGGGGCTTGGCACTGAAGCTTTCTTT. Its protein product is CASSLDRGLGTEAFF.